Listed below are T cell receptor beta chains from one sample, sequenced in a study of blood T cell repertoires in COVID-19. Using immunoSEQ multiplex PCR, the repertoire was profiled, and TCRdb retains in-frame clones only, with some absent. The sample contains some 150,000 clones, roughly 84% of which appear only once. Sequencing was performed on PBMCs or T cells enriched from blood (not recorded which). All receptors come from a woman in her forties or fifties who had been exposed to COVID-19. CDR3s include the opening cysteine and the closing phenylalanine or tryptophan. D genes are given only for firm matches. Expanded clones get a size class; other rows say once, few or many, or leave the size out.

>TRBV5-4|few|TRBJ2-7|NA
TGTGCCAGCAGCTTAGGGGGGGTATTCTACGAGCAGTACTTC
CASSLGGVFYEQYF
>TRBV12-3/TRBV12-4|NA|TRBJ2-2|NA
TGTGCCAGCTGGCACGGGGAGCTGTTTTTT
CASWHGELFF
>TRBV7-3|few|TRBJ2-5|TRBD2
TGTGCCAGCAGCTCAGCGGGGGGGCCGGATGAGACCCAGTACTTC
CASSSAGGPDETQYF
>TRBV27|NA|TRBJ1-2|TRBD1
TGTGCCAGCAGTTTGTCTACAGGGGGCAGTAATGGCTACACCTTC
CASSLSTGGSNGYTF
>TRBV19|once|TRBJ2-1|NA
TGTGCCAGTAGGGAGGCAGGGGCCCGCAATGAGCAGTTCTTC
CASREAGARNEQFF
>TRBV9|NA|TRBJ2-3|TRBD2
TGTGCCAGCAGCGTGGCGGGAGGGGTCACAGATACGCAGTATTTT
CASSVAGGVTDTQYF
>TRBV6-5|NA|TRBJ1-2|TRBD1
TGTGCCAGCAGGCACCGGGACAGGGTTGGTGGCTACACCTTC
CASRHRDRVGGYTF
>TRBV7-6|once|TRBJ2-7|TRBD1
TGTGCCAGCAGCCCTGGGACAGGGGGATCCTACGAGCAGTACTTC
CASSPGTGGSYEQYF
>TRBV7-9|NA|TRBJ1-2|TRBD1
TGTGCCAGCAGCTCAGGACAGGGGTATGGCTACACCTTC
CASSSGQGYGYTF
>TRBV4-1|NA|TRBJ1-1|NA
TGCGCCAGCAGCCTAAGAGGGCGAGGGCCATCAGTTGAAGCTTTCTTT
CASSLRGRGPSVEAFF
>TRBV6-4|NA|TRBJ1-1|NA
TGTGCCAGCAGTGACCGGGGAGGAACTGAAGCTTTCTTT
CASSDRGGTEAFF
>TRBV7-2|NA|TRBJ2-2|NA
TGTGCCAGCAGCTCAAACCTATCCCCGGAGCTGTTTTTT
CASSSNLSPELFF
>TRBV21-1|once|TRBJ2-5|NA
TGTGCCAGCAGCAAAGCAGGTCGGCTAGGAGAGACCCAGTACTTC
CASSKAGRLGETQYF
>TRBV19|NA|TRBJ1-2|NA
TGTGCCAGTAGTATAGTGGCAGGCAACTATGGCTACACCTTC
CASSIVAGNYGYTF
>TRBV3-1/TRBV3-2|NA|TRBJ1-2|NA
TGTGCCAGCAGCCAAGATAGGCAGCGATATGGCTACACCTTC
CASSQDRQRYGYTF
>TRBV3-1/TRBV3-2|once|TRBJ1-2|NA
TGTGCCAGCAGCCAGATGGGGGAGGGTCCCTATGGCTACACCTTC
CASSQMGEGPYGYTF
>TRBV12-3/TRBV12-4|NA|TRBJ1-2|NA
TGTGCCAGCAGGATGGGGGGTCCGGAAGGCTACACCTTC
CASRMGGPEGYTF
>TRBV20-1|medium-sized|TRBJ2-7|TRBD1
TGCAGTGCTAGTATTCCGGGACAGAGGAACGAGCAGTACTTC
CSASIPGQRNEQYF
>TRBV19|NA|TRBJ1-5|NA
TGTGCCAGTAGTATCCGGGATCCTAGGGGCAATCAGCCCCAGCATTTT
CASSIRDPRGNQPQHF
>TRBV13|few|TRBJ2-7|TRBD2
TGTGCCAGCAGCTTAGGAGGGCCGGGAGGGTACGAGCAGTACTTC
CASSLGGPGGYEQYF
>TRBV5-4|NA|TRBJ2-1|NA
TGTGCCAGCAGCTTGGGCCTCGGGTACAATGAGCAGTTCTTC
CASSLGLGYNEQFF